This TCR beta chain was captured in a study of blood T cell repertoires in COVID-19. This table comes from immunoSEQ multiplex PCR, and its TCRdb copy is limited to in-frame clones, with some not included. The sample lists about 300,000 clones, roughly 90% occurring once. From germline, CDR1 is LGHDT and CDR2 YNNKEL (reference sequence). The V gene lost 0 bases and the J gene lost 5 bases, with 10 bases spanning the gap. This CDR3 has 14 amino acids. The sample comprised PBMCs or T cells enriched from blood (not recorded which). This receptor was taken from a woman between 45 and 60 years old who had been exposed to COVID-19. The chain is built from TRBV3-1 (or the pseudogene TRBV3-2) and TRBJ1-1; D gene uncertain. The CDR3 DNA is TGTGCCAGCAGCCAAGAATGGGCATGGACTGAAGCTTTCTTT. The encoded protein is CASSQEWAWTEAFF.